Sequencing of this T cell receptor beta chain was carried out in a study of T cells after posttransplantation cyclophosphamide. Worth noting for this clone: Its specificity is unknown.

Germline lookup yields CDR1 SGDLS and CDR2 YYNGEE. The CDR3 totals 16 residues. The junction had 8 bases not matched to a gene; V was cut back by 3 bases and J by 4 bases. Study findings and constraints: Blood and skin or GI T cell repertoires showed limited TRB overlap. Donor CD8+ memory clones often dominated recipient blood repertoires at later times.

Produced via immunoSEQ multiplex PCR; TCRdb's table is partial and in-frame only. The table lists 25,000 or so clones, about 84% of them singletons. Material: PBMCs. V and J are TRBV9 and TRBJ2-5; TRBD1 matches at 11 bases. The receptor comes from a woman between 55 and 75 years old with a blood cancer, CMV-positive, and with a related stem cell donor. This CDR3 is CASSARTGGSGETQYF. For the CDR3, the DNA is TGTGCCAGCAGCGCGAGGACAGGGGGCAGCGGAGAGACCCAGTACTTC.